A selection of T cell receptor beta chains follows, all from one sample in a study of early stage breast cancer tumors. TCRdb's table, derived via immunoSEQ multiplex PCR, lists solely in-frame clones and lacks some. The table includes some 30,000 clones, 74% detected once. The material sequenced was breast tumor tissue. The receptors come from a young adult with breast cancer. The CDR3 runs from the conserved cysteine through the conserved F or W.

>TRBV5-1|TRBJ1-5
CASSWGDSNQPQHF
>TRBV7-8|TRBJ2-5
CASSRATGTTKETQYF
>TRBV7-2|TRBJ2-7
CASSRDLGSGSYEQYF
>TRBV7-3|TRBJ1-1
CASSSSTGNTEAFF
>TRBV6-5|TRBJ1-1
CASSYSAGGVSTEAFF
>TRBV5-1|TRBJ2-2
CASSVGLPGGATNTGELFF
>TRBV15|TRBJ2-2
CATSREMGGIGELFF
>TRBV6-5|TRBJ2-3
CASSPGTDTQYF
>TRBV19|TRBJ1-2
CASSLLGFSDYGYTF
>TRBV4-3|TRBJ2-3
CASSQGLAGPGTDTQYF
>TRBV21-1|TRBJ1-2
CASSIRGTCGYTF
>TRBV15|TRBJ2-7
CATSSARQGRSYEQYF
>TRBV2|TRBJ1-2
CASSDSHNYGYTF
>TRBV5-1|TRBJ1-2
CASSLAVQVKPYGYTF
>TRBV19|TRBJ1-3
CASSYTSSGNTIYF
>TRBV19|TRBJ2-6
CASNTGSGANVLTF
>TRBV7-6|TRBJ1-5
CASSVRVGSNQPQHF
>TRBV7-2|TRBJ1-2
CASSLPGQGVYGYTF
>TRBV29-1|TRBJ1-2
CSVPATPNYGYTF
>TRBV5-5|TRBJ2-3
CASRFSGTGLDTQYF
>TRBV19|TRBJ2-2
CASSIDRLAWGELFF
>TRBV5-1|TRBJ2-2
CASTVTAGTGELFF
>TRBV25-1|TRBJ2-7
CASSEVRYHEQYF
>TRBV5-6|TRBJ1-4
CASSSTRTGALNEKLFF
>TRBV30|TRBJ2-1
CAWSALAGVRNEQFF
>TRBV15|TRBJ2-3
CATSRNPIGLAGGGDTQYF
>TRBV4-1|TRBJ2-5
CASSHFLTGGQETQYF
>TRBV5-1|TRBJ1-4
CASSLDRTATNEKLFF
>TRBV9|TRBJ1-6
CASSVEGGSSYNSPLHF
>TRBV7-8|TRBJ2-1
CASSLGGTRTEQFF
>TRBV7-9|TRBJ1-2
CATRPTYRVGRTYGYTF
>TRBV19|TRBJ2-5
CASSVVGYQETQYF
>TRBV5-1|TRBJ2-1
CASSLAGTGINEQFF
>TRBV19|TRBJ2-2
CASSGQGIGELFF
>TRBV19|TRBJ2-5
CASRPSGTQETQYF
>TRBV29-1|TRBJ1-1
CSVVLTEAFF
>TRBV29-1|TRBJ1-2
CSARTDPGTNYGYTF
>TRBV27|TRBJ2-3
CASSLMARSDTQYF
>TRBV4-1|TRBJ1-4
CASSPPGPANEKLFF
>TRBV5-8|TRBJ2-1
CASSVGGTSGIDEQFF
>TRBV7-9|TRBJ1-1
CASSLVRQGAGEAFF